Below are 9 T cell receptor beta chains sequenced from a single sample in a study of shared clonotypes between healthy human individuals (dated by TCRdb to about 2020). The library relied on the immunoSEQ multiplex PCR assay. The source is immuneACCESS, and TCRdb retained only in-frame sequences with V and J called. Part of the clones is not carried over; for the studies checked, unresolved V genes explain less than half of this, and the remainder is unexplained. Within this sample are millions of clones, with approximately 90% of them counted one time only. The top ten constitute about 0.13% of the sample. Source material: naive CD4+ T cells sorted from blood. The sample's cell subset or site label, decoded: CD45RA+ positively selected. The receptor source for this set is a man between 18 and 35 years old in good health.

The chain joins TRBV19 to TRBJ1-1, with D possibly matching TRBD1 (5 bases). Germline CDR1 LNHDA, CDR2 SQIVND (reference sequence). This CDR3 has 15 residues. Trimming shortened V by 0 bases and J by 0 bases, and 8 bases separated the two germline ends. CDR3 bases: TGTGCCAGTAGTATAGAGCGGGGACTGAACACTGAAGCTTTCTTT. Its protein is CASSIERGLNTEAFF.

This rearrangement joins TRBV11-2 to TRBJ1-1; D uncertain. This CDR3 spans 11 amino acids. Germline V gene lookup returns CDR1 SGHAT and CDR2 FQNNGV. Trimming left V 6 bases short and J 1 base short, with 3 bases between. The CDR3 bases are TGTGCCAGCAGGGCGAACACTGAAGCTTTCTTT. As protein: CASRANTEAFF. Supplemented by reference TRBV11-2 and TRBJ1-1, the full variable domain reads EAGVAQSPRYKIIEKRQSVAFWCNPISGHATLYWYQQILGQGPKLLIQFQNNGVVDDSQLPKDRFSAERLKGVDSTLKIQPAKLEDSAVYLCASRANTEAFFGQGTRLTVV.

This sequence joins TRBV19 and TRBJ1-1; tentatively, D is TRBD1 (5 bases). Deletions cut 7 bases from V and 4 bases from J, with 16 bases between. CDR1 LNHDA and CDR2 SQIVND come from the germline V gene (reference sequence). CDR3 length equals 14 residues. The CDR3, as DNA: TGTGCCAGTACCATTTTCGGGGGAGGCACTGAAGCTTTCTTT. Encoded protein: CASTIFGGGTEAFF.

This clone was seen only once. The rearrangement links TRBV4-3 to TRBJ2-5, with a weak D call TRBD2 (5 bases). Germline CDR1 reads LGHNA; CDR2 reads YSLEER. V lost 1 base to trimming and J lost 4 bases, with 13 bases between them. The CDR3 length is 15 residues. This chain's CDR3 is CASSQGSLASETQYF. CDR3 nucleotide sequence: TGCGCCAGCAGCCAAGGGTCGCTAGCCTCAGAGACCCAGTACTTC.

J is TRBJ2-7 and V is TRBV5-4; perhaps TRBD1 as D (6 bases). Trimming removed 4 bases at V and 2 bases at J, with 10 bases between. The CDR3 runs to 13 residues. Germline V CDR1 and CDR2: SGHNT, YYREEE (reference sequence). CDR3 DNA sequence: TGTGCCAGCAGCCCATGGGGGCCCTACGAGCAGTACTTC. It is translated as CASSPWGPYEQYF.

The chain employs TRBV7-9 and TRBJ2-1; no clear D. Between the trimmed V and J ends, which lost 3 bases and 2 bases, there was a span of 5 bases. This CDR3 contains 13 residues. The germline CDR1 and CDR2 sequences are SEHNR and FQNEAQ (reference sequence). The CDR3 protein is CASSLAAYNEQFF. CDR3 bases: TGTGCCAGCAGCTTGGCAGCCTACAATGAGCAGTTCTTC.

Here the CDR3 DNA reads TGTGCCAGTAGTACTATCAGTGGGAGCACTGAAGCTTTCTTT. Translating gives CASSTISGSTEAFF. The chain links TRBV19 to TRBJ1-1, with D hard to call. This CDR3 spans 14 amino acids. Between the trimmed V and J ends, which lost 4 bases and 4 bases, there was a span of 13 bases. CDR1 is LNHDA and CDR2 is SQIVND in the germline V gene (reference sequence).

The gene calls are TRBV11-2 and TRBJ1-2, with TRBD1 matching over 7 bases. There are 17 residues in the CDR3. V lost 1 base, J lost 2 bases, and 10 bases stayed unmatched. Germline V gives CDR1 SGHAT, CDR2 FQNNGV. CDR3 sequence (DNA): TGTGCCAGCAGCTTAGCCCTAACCGGGACAGCAAACTATGGCTACACCTTC. Its protein product is CASSLALTGTANYGYTF.

The J gene is TRBJ2-3, the V gene TRBV6-8; 8 bases agree with TRBD2. Germline V CDR1 and CDR2: MNHGY, SAAAGT. Trimming removed 4 bases from V and 3 bases from J; junction bases left unmatched: 3. CDR3 length equals 14 residues. CDR3 bases: TGTGCCAGCAGTTGGACGGGAGGGACAGATACGCAGTATTTT. Encoded protein: CASSWTGGTDTQYF.